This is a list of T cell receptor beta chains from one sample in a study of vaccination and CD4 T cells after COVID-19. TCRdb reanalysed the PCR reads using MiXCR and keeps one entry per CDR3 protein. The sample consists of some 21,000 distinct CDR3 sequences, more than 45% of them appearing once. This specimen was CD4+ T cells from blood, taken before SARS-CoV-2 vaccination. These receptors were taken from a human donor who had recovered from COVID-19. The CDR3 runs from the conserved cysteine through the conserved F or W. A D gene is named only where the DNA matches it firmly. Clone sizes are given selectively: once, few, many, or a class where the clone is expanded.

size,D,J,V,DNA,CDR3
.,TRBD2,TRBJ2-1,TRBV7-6,TGTGCCAGCAGCAGGAGGACTAGCGGGATCAATGAGCAGTTCTTC,CASSRRTSGINEQFF
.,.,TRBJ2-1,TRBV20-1,TGCAGTGCCCGTAGCTACAATGAGCAGTTCTTC,CSARSYNEQFF
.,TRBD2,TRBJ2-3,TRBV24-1,TGTGCCACCAGTGGACAAGCGGGAGGCCGTGGAGATACGCAGTATTTT,CATSGQAGGRGDTQYF
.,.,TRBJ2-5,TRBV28,TGTGCCACAGTCCGAGAGAGTACTAACCAAGAGACCCAGTACTTC,CATVRESTNQETQYF
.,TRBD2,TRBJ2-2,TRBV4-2,TGTGCCAGCAGCCAAGAGGGACTAGCCGGCGGGGAGCTGTTTTTT,CASSQEGLAGGELFF
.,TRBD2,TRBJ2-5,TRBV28,TGTGCCAGCAGGAGCGGGGGGAGTTTGTTGGAGACCCAGTACTTC,CASRSGGSLLETQYF
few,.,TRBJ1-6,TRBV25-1,TGTGCCAGCAGTGAATGGGGACGGGATAATTCACCCCTCCACTTT,CASSEWGRDNSPLHF
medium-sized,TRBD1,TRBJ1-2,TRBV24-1,TGTGCCACCAGTGACTCCATGACAGGGAACTATGGCTACACCTTC,CATSDSMTGNYGYTF
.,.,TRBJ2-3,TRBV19,TGTGCCAGTAGTGCGTACAGGGGCACAGATACGCAGTATTTT,CASSAYRGTDTQYF
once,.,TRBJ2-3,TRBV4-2,TGTGCCAGCAGCCAAGGGGCCGGGCTAGCGTGGGGTACAGATACGCAGTATTTT,CASSQGAGLAWGTDTQYF
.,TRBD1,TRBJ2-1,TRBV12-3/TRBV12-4,TGTGCCAGCAGTTTTTCCCCAGGGACAGGAGCTAATGAGCAGTTCTTC,CASSFSPGTGANEQFF
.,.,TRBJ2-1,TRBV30,TGTGCCTGGATATCGGGAGAATTTGGTGAGCAGTTCTTC,CAWISGEFGEQFF
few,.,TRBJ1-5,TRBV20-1,TGCAGTGTGGGCAGGGTAAGTCAGCCCCAGCATTTT,CSVGRVSQPQHF
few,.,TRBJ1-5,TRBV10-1,TGCGCCAGCAGCCAGGGTTCGAGCAATCAGCCCCAGCATTTT,CASSQGSSNQPQHF
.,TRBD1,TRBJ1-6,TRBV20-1,TGCAGTGCCCCAGGGGGAACCCATAATTCACCCCTCCACTTT,CSAPGGTHNSPLHF
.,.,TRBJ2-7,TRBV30,TGTGCCTGGAGCAGTGGCGGTTTCTCCTACGAGCAGTACTTC,CAWSSGGFSYEQYF
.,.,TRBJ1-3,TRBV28,TGTGCCAGCAGCCTTAGGCCCGGAAACACCATATATTTT,CASSLRPGNTIYF
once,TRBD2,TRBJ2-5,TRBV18,TGTGCCAGCTCACCACGGGGGGGAGAGACCCAGTACTTC,CASSPRGGETQYF
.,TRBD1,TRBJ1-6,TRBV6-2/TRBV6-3,TGTGCCAGCAGTCGGGGACAGCTAAATTCACCCCTCCACTTT,CASSRGQLNSPLHF
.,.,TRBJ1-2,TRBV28,TGTGCCAGCAGTTTAGTGCTTTGGCAGGGAGGAAAGACTAACTATGGCTACACCTTC,CASSLVLWQGGKTNYGYTF
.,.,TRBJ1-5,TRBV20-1,TGCAGTGCTAGTAAGGGGAGTGATAGCAATCAGCCCCAGCATTTT,CSASKGSDSNQPQHF
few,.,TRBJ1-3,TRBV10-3,TGTGCCATCAGTACAGGGAGTACAGGAAACACCATATATTTT,CAISTGSTGNTIYF
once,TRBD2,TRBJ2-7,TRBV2,TGTGCCAGCAGTGACGCGAGCGGGACCTACGAGCAGTACTTC,CASSDASGTYEQYF
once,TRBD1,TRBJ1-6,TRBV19,TGTGCCAGTCGGAGTCAGGGGGCCGGGTCACCCCTCCACTTT,CASRSQGAGSPLHF
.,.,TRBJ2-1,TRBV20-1,TGCAGTGCTGATGTAGGACCCACGTCCTACAATGAGCAGTTCTTC,CSADVGPTSYNEQFF
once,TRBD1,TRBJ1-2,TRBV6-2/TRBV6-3,TGTGCCAGCAGCCGTAGAGGGACAGAGACTAACTATGGCTACACCTTC,CASSRRGTETNYGYTF
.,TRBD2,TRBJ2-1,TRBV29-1,TGCAGCGTTCGAGGGGGAGTACTAGCGGATGAGCAGTTCTTC,CSVRGGVLADEQFF
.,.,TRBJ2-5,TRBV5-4,TGTGCCAGCAGCCAGCCGGGTTTGGGGACGGAGACCCAGTACTTC,CASSQPGLGTETQYF
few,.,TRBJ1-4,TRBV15,TGTGCCACCAGCAGTGGGCAGCCTAATGAAAAACTGTTTTTT,CATSSGQPNEKLFF
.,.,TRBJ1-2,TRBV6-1,TGTGCCAGCGAGGGGTCCTATGGCTACACCTTC,CASEGSYGYTF
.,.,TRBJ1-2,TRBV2,TGTGCCAGCAGGGCAGGAGAAACTAACTATGGCTACACCTTC,CASRAGETNYGYTF
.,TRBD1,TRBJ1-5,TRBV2,TGTGCCAGCAGCCCGGACAGGGGAGGCAATCAGCCCCAGCATTTT,CASSPDRGGNQPQHF
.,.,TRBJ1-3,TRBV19,TGTGCCAGTAGCCGGGGGGACTCTGGAAACACCATATATTTT,CASSRGDSGNTIYF
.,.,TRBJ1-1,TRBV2,TGTGCCAGCACCGACAGTCCCATTGAAGCTTTCTTT,CASTDSPIEAFF
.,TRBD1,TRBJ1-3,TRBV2,TGTGCCAGCAAACCGGGACAGGGGGTAGGAGGAAACACCATATATTTT,CASKPGQGVGGNTIYF
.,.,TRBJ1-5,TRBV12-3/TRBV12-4,TGTGCCAGCAGTTTAGGAGCTAATCAGCCCCAGCATTTT,CASSLGANQPQHF
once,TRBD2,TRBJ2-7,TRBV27,TGTGCCAGCAGTATAAGGACTAGCGGGACCATTCCCTCCTACGAGCAGTACTTC,CASSIRTSGTIPSYEQYF
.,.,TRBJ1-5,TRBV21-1,TGTGCCAGCACCCCCGAGTTCAATCAGCCCCAGCATTTT,CASTPEFNQPQHF
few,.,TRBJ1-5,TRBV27,TGTGCCAGCAGTTCCCGGTGGCAGATCAATCAGCCCCAGCATTTT,CASSSRWQINQPQHF
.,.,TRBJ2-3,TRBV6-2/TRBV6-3,TGTGCCAGCAGTTACTCACTTGGAGATACGCAGTATTTT,CASSYSLGDTQYF
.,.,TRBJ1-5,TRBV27,TGTGCCAGCTACAAAAGTGGGCCCCCAGGGCAGCCCCAGCATTTT,CASYKSGPPGQPQHF
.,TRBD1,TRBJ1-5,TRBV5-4,TGTGCCAGCAGCCGTTTGGGATTTACAGGGGACAGTCAGCCCCAGCATTTT,CASSRLGFTGDSQPQHF
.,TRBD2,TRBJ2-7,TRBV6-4,TGTGCCAGCAGTAGGACTAGCGGGAACGAGCAGTACTTC,CASSRTSGNEQYF
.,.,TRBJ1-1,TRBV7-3,TGTGCCAGCAGCTTAATAGCAGGGTCAAACACTGAAGCTTTCTTT,CASSLIAGSNTEAFF
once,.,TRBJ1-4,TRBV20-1,TGCAGTGCTAAAGCACCGGGACTGATGAGTGAAAAACTGTTTTTT,CSAKAPGLMSEKLFF
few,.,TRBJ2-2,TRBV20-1,TGCAGTGCCACCATCCGGACCAGGAAGAACACCGGGGAGCTGTTTTTT,CSATIRTRKNTGELFF
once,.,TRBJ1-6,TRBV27,TGTGCCAGCAGAACACAAGATCCTTACGGCTATAATTCACCCCTCCACTTT,CASRTQDPYGYNSPLHF
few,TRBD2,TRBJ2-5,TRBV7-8,TGTGCCAGCAGCGTGACTAGCGGGAGTTGGGAGACCCAGTACTTC,CASSVTSGSWETQYF
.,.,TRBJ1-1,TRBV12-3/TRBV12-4,TGTGCCAGCAGTTTTCTCAAGGGGGACACTGAAGCTTTCTTT,CASSFLKGDTEAFF
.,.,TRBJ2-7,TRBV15,TGTGCCACCAGCAGAGACCCGTCCGGGCGGGCTTTCTCCTACGAGCAGTACTTC,CATSRDPSGRAFSYEQYF
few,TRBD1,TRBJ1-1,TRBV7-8,TGTGCCAGCAGCTTAACAGGGGGCACTGAAGCTTTCTTT,CASSLTGGTEAFF
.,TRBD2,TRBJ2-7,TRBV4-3,TGCGCCAGCAGCCAAGACCTCGGACTAGCTACGAGCAGGGAGCAGTACTTC,CASSQDLGLATSREQYF
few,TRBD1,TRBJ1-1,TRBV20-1,TGCAGTGCCAAAGACCCCCAACAGGGGTGGAATATGGAAGCTTTCTTT,CSAKDPQQGWNMEAFF
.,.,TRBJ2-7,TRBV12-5,TGTGCTAGTGGTTTGGTACAAGGGCTCGTTACCTACGAGCAGTACTTC,CASGLVQGLVTYEQYF